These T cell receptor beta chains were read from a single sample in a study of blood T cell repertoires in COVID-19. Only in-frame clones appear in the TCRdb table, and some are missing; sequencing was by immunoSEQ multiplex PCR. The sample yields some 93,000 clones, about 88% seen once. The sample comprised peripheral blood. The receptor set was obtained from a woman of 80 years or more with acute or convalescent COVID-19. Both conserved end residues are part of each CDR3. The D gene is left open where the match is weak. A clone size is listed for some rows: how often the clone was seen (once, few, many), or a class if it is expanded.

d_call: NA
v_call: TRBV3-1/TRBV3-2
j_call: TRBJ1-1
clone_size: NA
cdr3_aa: CASSQVRALHSNTEAFF
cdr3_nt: TGTGCCAGCAGCCAAGTCAGGGCGCTCCACTCGAACACTGAAGCTTTCTTT

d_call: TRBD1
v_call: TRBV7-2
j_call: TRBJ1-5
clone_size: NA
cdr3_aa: CASSYSGTGGGQPQHF
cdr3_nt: TGTGCCAGCAGCTACTCCGGGACAGGAGGGGGGCAGCCCCAGCATTTT

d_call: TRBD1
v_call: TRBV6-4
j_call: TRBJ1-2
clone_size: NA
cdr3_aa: CASSDSLQGDEVCGYTF
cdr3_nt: TGTGCCAGCAGTGACTCCCTCCAGGGGGACGAAGTATGCGGCTACACCTTC

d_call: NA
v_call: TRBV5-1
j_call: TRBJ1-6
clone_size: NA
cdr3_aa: CASSLVVAGPYSPLHF
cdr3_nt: TGCGCCAGCAGCTTGGTTGTCGCAGGTCCCTACTCACCCCTCCACTTT

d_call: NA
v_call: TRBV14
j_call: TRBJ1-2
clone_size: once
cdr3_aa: CASSSPGTRFYGYTF
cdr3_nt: TGTGCCAGCAGCTCTCCCGGGACACGATTCTATGGCTACACCTTC

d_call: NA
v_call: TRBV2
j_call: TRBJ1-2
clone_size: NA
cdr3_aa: CASSLGVAVYGYTF
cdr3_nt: TGTGCCAGCAGCCTAGGGGTGGCTGTCTATGGCTACACCTTC

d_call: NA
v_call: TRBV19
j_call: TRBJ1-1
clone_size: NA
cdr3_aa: CASSIGIREAFF
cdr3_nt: TGTGCCAGTAGTATCGGGATTCGTGAAGCTTTCTTT

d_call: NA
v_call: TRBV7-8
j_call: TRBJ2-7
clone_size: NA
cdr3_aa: CASSFSRASYEQYF
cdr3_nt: TGTGCCAGCAGCTTTAGCCGCGCTTCCTACGAGCAGTACTTC

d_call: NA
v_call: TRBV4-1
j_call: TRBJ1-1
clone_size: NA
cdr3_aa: CASSQATNTEAFF
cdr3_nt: TGCGCCAGCAGCCAAGCAACAAACACTGAAGCTTTCTTT

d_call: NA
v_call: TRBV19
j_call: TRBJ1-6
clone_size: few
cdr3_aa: CASSPREGSYNSPLHF
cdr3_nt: TGTGCCAGTAGTCCCAGGGAGGGCTCCTATAATTCACCCCTCCACTTT

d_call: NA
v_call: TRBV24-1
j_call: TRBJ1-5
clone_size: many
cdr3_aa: CATSPRGGSQPQHF
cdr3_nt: TGTGCCACCAGTCCAAGGGGGGGCAGTCAGCCCCAGCATTTT

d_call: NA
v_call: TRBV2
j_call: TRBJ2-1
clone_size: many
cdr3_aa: CASTVRPTYNEQFF
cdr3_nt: TGTGCCAGCACTGTGAGGCCCACCTACAATGAGCAGTTCTTC

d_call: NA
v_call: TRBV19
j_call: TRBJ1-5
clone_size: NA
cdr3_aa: CASRGRPYSNQPQHF
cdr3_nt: TGTGCCAGTAGGGGCAGACCTTATAGCAATCAGCCCCAGCATTTT

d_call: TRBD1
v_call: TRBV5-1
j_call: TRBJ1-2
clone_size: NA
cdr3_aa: CASSLGWTGGNYGYTF
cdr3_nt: TGCGCCAGCAGCTTGGGATGGACAGGTGGAAACTATGGCTACACCTTC

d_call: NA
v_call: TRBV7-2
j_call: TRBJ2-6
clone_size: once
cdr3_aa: CASSAPTKPSSGANVLTF
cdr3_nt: TGTGCCAGCAGCGCCCCGACTAAACCGAGCTCTGGGGCCAACGTCCTGACTTTC

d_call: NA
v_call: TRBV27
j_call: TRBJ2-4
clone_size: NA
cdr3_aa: CASSLMSQGKNIQYF
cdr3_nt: TGTGCCAGCAGTTTAATGAGTCAGGGCAAAAACATTCAGTACTTT

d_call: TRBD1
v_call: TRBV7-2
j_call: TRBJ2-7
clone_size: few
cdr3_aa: CASSSQGQGYEQYF
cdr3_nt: TGTGCCAGCAGTTCCCAGGGACAGGGCTACGAGCAGTACTTC

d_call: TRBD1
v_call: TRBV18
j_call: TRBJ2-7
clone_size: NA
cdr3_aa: CASSPETGVTYEQYF
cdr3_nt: TGTGCCAGCTCACCTGAGACAGGGGTAACCTACGAGCAGTACTTC

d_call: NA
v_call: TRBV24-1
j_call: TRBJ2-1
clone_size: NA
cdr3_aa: CATSDLQTGSSYNEQFF
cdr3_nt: TGTGCCACCAGTGATTTGCAAACAGGGAGCTCCTACAATGAGCAGTTCTTC

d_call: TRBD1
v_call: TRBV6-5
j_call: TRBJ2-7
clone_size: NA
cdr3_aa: CASSRDRAYEQYF
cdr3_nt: TGTGCCAGCAGCCGGGACAGGGCCTACGAGCAGTACTTC

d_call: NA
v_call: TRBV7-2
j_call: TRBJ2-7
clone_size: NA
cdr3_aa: CASSLAGAAGWLDF
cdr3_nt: TGTGCCAGCAGCTTAGCGGGTGCGGCGGGGTGGTTGGACTTC

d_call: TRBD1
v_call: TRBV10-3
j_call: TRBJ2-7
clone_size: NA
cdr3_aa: CAISVQESRQGATYEQYF
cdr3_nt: TGTGCCATCAGTGTCCAAGAATCGAGACAGGGGGCAACATACGAGCAGTACTTC

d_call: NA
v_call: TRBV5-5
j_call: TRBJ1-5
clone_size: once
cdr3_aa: CASSSTGYQPQHF
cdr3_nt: TGTGCCAGCAGCTCTACAGGGTACCAGCCCCAGCATTTT

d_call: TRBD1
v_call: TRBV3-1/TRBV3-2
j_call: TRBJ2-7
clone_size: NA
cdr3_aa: CASSRTGGYEQYF
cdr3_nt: TGTGCCAGCAGCCGAACAGGGGGCTACGAGCAGTACTTC

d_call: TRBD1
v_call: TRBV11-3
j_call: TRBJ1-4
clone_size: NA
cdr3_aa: CASSLGQGSGEKLFF
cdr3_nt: TGTGCCAGCAGCTTAGGACAGGGGAGCGGTGAAAAACTGTTTTTT

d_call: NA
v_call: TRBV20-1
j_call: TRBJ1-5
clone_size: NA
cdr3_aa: CSASRGMGNQPQHF
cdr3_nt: TGCAGTGCTAGTCGCGGGATGGGCAATCAGCCCCAGCATTTT

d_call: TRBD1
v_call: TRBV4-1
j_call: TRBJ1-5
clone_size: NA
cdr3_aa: CASSQSRQGGNQPQHF
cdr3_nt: TGCGCCAGCAGCCAAAGTAGACAGGGTGGTAATCAGCCCCAGCATTTT

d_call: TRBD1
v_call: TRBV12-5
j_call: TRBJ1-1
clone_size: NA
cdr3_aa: CASGPFGQGYTEAFF
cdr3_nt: TGTGCTAGTGGTCCTTTTGGACAGGGGTACACTGAAGCTTTCTTT

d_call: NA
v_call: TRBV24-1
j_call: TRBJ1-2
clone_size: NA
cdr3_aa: CATSRAGNYGYTF
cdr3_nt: TGTGCCACCAGTAGGGCGGGAAACTATGGCTACACCTTC

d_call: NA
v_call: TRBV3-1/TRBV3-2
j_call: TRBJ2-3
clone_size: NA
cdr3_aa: CASSRLDITDTQYF
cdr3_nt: TGTGCCAGCAGCCGTTTGGACATCACAGATACGCAGTATTTT

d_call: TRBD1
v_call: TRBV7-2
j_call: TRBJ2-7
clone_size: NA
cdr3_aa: CASSPTGAYEQYF
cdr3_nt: TGTGCCAGCAGTCCAACAGGGGCCTACGAGCAGTACTTC

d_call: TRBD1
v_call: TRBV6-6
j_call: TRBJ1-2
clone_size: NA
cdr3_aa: CAIESRGLVYGYTF
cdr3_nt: TGTGCCATTGAATCCAGGGGGCTAGTTTATGGCTACACCTTC

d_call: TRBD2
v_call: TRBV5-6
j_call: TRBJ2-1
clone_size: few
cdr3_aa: CASSLGGAGSWNEQFF
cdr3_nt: TGTGCCAGCAGCTTGGGAGGAGCGGGGAGTTGGAATGAGCAGTTCTTC

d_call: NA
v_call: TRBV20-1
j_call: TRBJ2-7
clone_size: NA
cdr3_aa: CSAGQGYEQYF
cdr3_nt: TGCAGTGCTGGTCAGGGTTACGAGCAGTACTTC

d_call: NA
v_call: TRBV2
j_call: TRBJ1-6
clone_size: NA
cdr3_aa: CASTTLPGVPLHF
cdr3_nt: TGTGCCAGCACAACCTTACCGGGGGTGCCCCTCCACTTT

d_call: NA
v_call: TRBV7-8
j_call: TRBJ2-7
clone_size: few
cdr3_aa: CASSSSGTYEQYF
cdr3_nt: TGTGCCAGCAGCTCATCAGGGACCTACGAGCAGTACTTC

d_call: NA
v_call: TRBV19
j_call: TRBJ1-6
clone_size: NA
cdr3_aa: CASSPLPDSPLHF
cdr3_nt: TGTGCCAGTAGTCCCCTCCCGGATTCACCCCTCCACTTT

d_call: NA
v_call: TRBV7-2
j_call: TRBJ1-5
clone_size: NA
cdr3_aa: CASSLAPDFNQPQHF
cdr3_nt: TGTGCCAGCAGCTTAGCCCCGGACTTCAATCAGCCCCAGCATTTT

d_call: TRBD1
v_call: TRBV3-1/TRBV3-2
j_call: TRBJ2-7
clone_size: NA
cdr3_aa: CASSSPGQGRYEQYF
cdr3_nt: TGTGCCAGCAGCAGCCCGGGACAGGGGAGGTACGAGCAGTACTTC

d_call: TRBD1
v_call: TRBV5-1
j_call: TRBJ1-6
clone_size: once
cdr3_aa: CASSPLQGRNSPLHF
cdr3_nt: TGCGCCAGCAGCCCCTTACAGGGGAGGAATTCACCCCTCCACTTT

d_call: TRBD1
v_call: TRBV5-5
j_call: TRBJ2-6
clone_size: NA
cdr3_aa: CASSYGQGGVNVLTF
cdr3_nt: TGTGCCAGCAGCTACGGACAGGGTGGGGTCAACGTCCTGACTTTC

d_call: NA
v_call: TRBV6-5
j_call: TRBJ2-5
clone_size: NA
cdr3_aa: CASSMGGGRETQYF
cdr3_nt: TGTGCCAGCAGCATGGGGGGGGGCCGGGAGACCCAGTACTTC

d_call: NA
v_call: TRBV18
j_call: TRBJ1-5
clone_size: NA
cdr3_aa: CASSGGKDQPQHF
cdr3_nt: TGTGCCAGCTCAGGGGGCAAGGATCAGCCCCAGCATTTT

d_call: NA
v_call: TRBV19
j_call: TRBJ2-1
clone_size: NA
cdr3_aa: CASSWWRNEQFF
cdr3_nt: TGTGCCAGTAGTTGGTGGCGGAATGAGCAGTTCTTC

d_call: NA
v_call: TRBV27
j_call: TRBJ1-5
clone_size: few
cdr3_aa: CASSFQDSNQPQHF
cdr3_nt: TGTGCCAGCAGTTTTCAGGATAGCAATCAGCCCCAGCATTTT

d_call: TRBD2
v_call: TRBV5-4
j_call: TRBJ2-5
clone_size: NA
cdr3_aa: CASSLGGASGGAWETQYF
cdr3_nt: TGTGCCAGCAGCTTGGGAGGGGCTAGCGGGGGGGCCTGGGAGACCCAGTACTTC

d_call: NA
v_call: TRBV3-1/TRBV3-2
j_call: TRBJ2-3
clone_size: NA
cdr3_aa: CASSPSRGGGDTQYF
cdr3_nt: TGTGCCAGCAGCCCCTCGAGAGGGGGGGGTGATACGCAGTATTTT

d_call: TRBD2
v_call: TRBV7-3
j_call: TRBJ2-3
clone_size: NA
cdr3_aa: CASSFSGGPSTDTQYF
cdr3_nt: TGTGCCAGCAGCTTTAGCGGGGGGCCGAGCACAGATACGCAGTATTTT

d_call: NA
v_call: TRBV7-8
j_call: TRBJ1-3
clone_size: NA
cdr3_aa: CASSSRRTGEDNTIYF
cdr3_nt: TGTGCCAGCAGCTCTCGCCGGACCGGGGAGGATAACACCATATATTTT

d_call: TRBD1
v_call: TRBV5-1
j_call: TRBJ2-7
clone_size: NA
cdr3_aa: CASSLLGQGAEQYF
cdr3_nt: TGCGCCAGCAGCTTGTTGGGACAGGGGGCCGAGCAGTACTTC

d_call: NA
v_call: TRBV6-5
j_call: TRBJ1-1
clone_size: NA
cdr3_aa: CASGRQGRTEAFF
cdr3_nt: TGTGCCAGCGGAAGGCAGGGCCGAACTGAAGCTTTCTTT

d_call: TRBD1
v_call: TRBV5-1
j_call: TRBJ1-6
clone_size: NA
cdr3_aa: CASSLVPGQGVSPLHF
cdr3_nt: TGCGCCAGCAGCTTAGTTCCGGGACAGGGGGTTTCACCCCTCCACTTT

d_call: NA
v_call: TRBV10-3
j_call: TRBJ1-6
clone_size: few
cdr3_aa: CAISATGGQYNSPLHF
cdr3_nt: TGTGCCATCAGTGCCACAGGAGGACAGTACAATTCACCCCTCCACTTT

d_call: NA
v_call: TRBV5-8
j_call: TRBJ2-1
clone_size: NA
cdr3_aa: CASSRGWRGNEQFF
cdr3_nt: TGTGCCAGCAGCCGGGGGTGGCGGGGTAATGAGCAGTTCTTC

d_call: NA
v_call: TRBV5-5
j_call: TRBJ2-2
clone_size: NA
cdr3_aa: CASSSAGPGELFF
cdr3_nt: TGTGCCAGCAGCAGCGCCGGCCCCGGGGAGCTGTTTTTT

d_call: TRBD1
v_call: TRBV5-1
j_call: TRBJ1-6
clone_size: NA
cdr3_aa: CASSATGDNSPLHF
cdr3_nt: TGCGCCAGCAGCGCGACAGGGGATAATTCACCCCTCCACTTT

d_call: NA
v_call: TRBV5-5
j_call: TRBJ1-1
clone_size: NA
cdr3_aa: CASSRTGGQNTEAFF
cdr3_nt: TGTGCCAGCAGCCGTACGGGGGGGCAGAACACTGAAGCTTTCTTT

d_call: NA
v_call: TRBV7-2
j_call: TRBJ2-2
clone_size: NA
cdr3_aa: CASSYDSPPGELFF
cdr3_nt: TGTGCCAGCAGCTATGACTCCCCCCCCGGGGAGCTGTTTTTT

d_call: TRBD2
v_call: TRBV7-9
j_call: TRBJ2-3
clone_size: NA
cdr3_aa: CASSLDPSGGDTQYF
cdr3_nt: TGTGCCAGCAGCTTAGACCCTAGCGGGGGAGATACGCAGTATTTT

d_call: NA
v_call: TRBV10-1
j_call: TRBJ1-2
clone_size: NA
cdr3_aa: CASSTPGEGENYGYTF
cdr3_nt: TGCGCCAGCAGCACTCCCGGGGAGGGAGAGAACTATGGCTACACCTTC